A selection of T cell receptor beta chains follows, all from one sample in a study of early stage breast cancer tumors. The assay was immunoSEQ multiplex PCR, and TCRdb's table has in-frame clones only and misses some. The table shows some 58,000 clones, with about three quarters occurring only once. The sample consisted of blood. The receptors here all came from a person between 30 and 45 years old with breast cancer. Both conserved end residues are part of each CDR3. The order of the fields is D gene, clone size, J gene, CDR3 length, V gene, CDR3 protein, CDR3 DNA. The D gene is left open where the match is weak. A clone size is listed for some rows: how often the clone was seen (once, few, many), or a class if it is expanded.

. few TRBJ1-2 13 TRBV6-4 CASSERGDYGYTF TGTGCCAGCAGTGAGCGGGGAGACTATGGCTACACCTTC
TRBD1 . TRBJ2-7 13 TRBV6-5 CASSQGEPYEQYF TGTGCCAGCAGTCAGGGGGAGCCCTACGAGCAGTACTTC
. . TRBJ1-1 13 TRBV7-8 CASSVTVNTEAFF TGTGCCAGCAGCGTGACAGTGAACACTGAAGCTTTCTTT
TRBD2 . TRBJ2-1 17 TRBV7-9 CASSPLTSGSNFHEQFF TGTGCCAGCAGCCCCCTGACTAGCGGGAGCAATTTTCATGAGCAGTTCTTC
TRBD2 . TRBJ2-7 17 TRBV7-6 CASSLVLAAKTSYEQYF TGTGCCAGCAGCTTAGTCCTAGCGGCTAAAACATCCTACGAGCAGTACTTC
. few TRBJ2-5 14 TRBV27 CASSVGRNMETQYF TGTGCCAGCAGTGTAGGGAGGAACATGGAGACCCAGTACTTC
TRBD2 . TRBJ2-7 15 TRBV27 CASSPPGGETYEQYF TGTGCCAGCAGTCCCCCGGGAGGGGAGACCTACGAGCAGTACTTC
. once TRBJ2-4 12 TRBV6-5 CASRGGTNIQYF TGTGCCAGCAGGGGGGGCACAAACATTCAGTACTTC
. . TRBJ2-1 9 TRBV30 CAGGSKQFF TGTGCGGGGGGAAGTAAGCAGTTCTTC
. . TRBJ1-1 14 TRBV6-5 CASSSGSVNTEAFF TGTGCCAGCAGTTCAGGCAGTGTGAACACTGAAGCTTTCTTT
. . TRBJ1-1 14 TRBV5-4 CASSFTQGNTEAFF TGTGCCAGCAGCTTTACCCAGGGAAACACTGAAGCTTTCTTT
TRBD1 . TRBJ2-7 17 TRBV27 CASRGALGTGGTYEQYF TGTGCCAGCAGAGGTGCTCTTGGGACAGGGGGCACGTACGAGCAGTACTTC
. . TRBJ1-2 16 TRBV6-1 CASSEPTLGELSSYTF TGTGCCAGCAGTGAACCAACCCTAGGGGAATTATCTAGCTACACCTTC
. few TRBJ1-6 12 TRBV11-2 CASGGFGGALHF TGTGCCAGCGGCGGCTTTGGGGGGGCCCTCCACTTT
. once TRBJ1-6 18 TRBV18 CASSPTWESSSYNSPLHF TGTGCCAGCTCACCTACTTGGGAGTCGAGCTCCTATAATTCACCCCTCCACTTT
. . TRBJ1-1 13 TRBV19 CASSSGSGTEAFF TGTGCCAGTAGTAGCGGCTCGGGCACTGAAGCTTTCTTT
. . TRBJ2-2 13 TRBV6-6 CASTKELGGELFF TGTGCCAGCACTAAGGAACTCGGCGGGGAGCTGTTTTTT
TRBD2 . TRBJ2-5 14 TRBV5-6 CASSLLAGQETQYF TGTGCCAGCAGCTTACTAGCGGGACAAGAGACCCAGTACTTC
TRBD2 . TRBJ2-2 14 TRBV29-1 CRAIRLANTGELFF TGCAGAGCTATCAGACTAGCTAACACCGGGGAGCTGTTTTTT
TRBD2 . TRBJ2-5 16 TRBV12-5 CASGVGLAGGQETQYF TGTGCTAGTGGTGTGGGACTAGCGGGAGGGCAAGAGACCCAGTACTTC
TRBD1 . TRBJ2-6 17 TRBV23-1 CASSLRTGGSGANVLTF TGCGCCAGCAGTCTCCGGACAGGGGGCTCTGGGGCCAACGTCCTGACTTTC
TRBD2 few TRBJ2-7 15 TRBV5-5 CASSLLAGGRYEQYF TGTGCCAGCAGCTTGTTAGCGGGAGGGCGCTACGAGCAGTACTTC
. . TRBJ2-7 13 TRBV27 CASSSIDSQEQYF TGTGCCAGCAGTTCAATAGACTCCCAGGAGCAGTACTTC
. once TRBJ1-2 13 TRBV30 CAWSDPRGYGYTF TGTGCCTGGAGTGACCCGCGAGGCTATGGCTACACCTTC
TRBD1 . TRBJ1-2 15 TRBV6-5 CASSYGQGRSGGYTF TGTGCCAGCAGTTACGGACAGGGTCGCTCTGGGGGCTACACCTTC
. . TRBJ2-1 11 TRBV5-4 CASSLISEQFF TGTGCCAGCAGCTTGATTAGTGAGCAGTTCTTC
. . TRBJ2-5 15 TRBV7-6 CASSPVFSRQETQYF TGTGCCAGCAGCCCCGTCTTCAGCCGCCAAGAGACCCAGTACTTC
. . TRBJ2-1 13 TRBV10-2 CASSGDSDNEQFF TGCGCCAGCAGTGGGGACTCTGACAATGAGCAGTTCTTC
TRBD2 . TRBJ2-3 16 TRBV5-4 CASSGGTSGGTDTQYF TGTGCCAGCAGCGGGGGGACTAGCGGGGGCACAGATACGCAGTATTTT
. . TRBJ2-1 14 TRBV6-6 CASSIAGGGNEQFF TGTGCCAGCAGCATCGCAGGGGGGGGGAATGAGCAGTTCTTC
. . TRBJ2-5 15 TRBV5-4 CASSSNSAYQETQYF TGTGCCAGCAGCTCGAACAGTGCCTACCAAGAGACCCAGTACTTC
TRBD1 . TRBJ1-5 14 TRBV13 CASSLGQGDQPQHF TGTGCCAGCAGCTTAGGACAGGGGGATCAGCCCCAGCATTTT
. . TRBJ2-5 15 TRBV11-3 CASSLDANGQETQYF TGTGCCAGCAGCTTAGATGCTAACGGGCAAGAGACCCAGTACTTC
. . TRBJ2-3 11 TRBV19 CASSSADTQYF TGTGCCAGTAGTAGCGCAGATACGCAGTATTTT
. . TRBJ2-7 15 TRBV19 CASRLKQGELNEQYF TGTGCCAGTAGACTCAAACAGGGTGAGCTGAACGAGCAGTACTTC